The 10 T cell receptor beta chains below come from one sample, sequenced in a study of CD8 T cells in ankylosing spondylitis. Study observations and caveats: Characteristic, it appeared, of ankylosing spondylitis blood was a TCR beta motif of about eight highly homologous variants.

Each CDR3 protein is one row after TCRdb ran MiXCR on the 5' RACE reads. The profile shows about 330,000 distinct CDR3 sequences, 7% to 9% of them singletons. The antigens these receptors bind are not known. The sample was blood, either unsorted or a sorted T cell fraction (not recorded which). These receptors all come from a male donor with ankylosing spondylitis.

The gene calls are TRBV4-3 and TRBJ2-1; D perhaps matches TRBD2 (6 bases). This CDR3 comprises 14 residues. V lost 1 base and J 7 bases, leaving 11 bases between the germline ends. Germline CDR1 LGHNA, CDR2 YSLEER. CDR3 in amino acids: CASSQGAGRNEQFF. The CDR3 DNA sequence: TGCGCCAGCAGCCAAGGGGCTGGGAGGAATGAGCAGTTCTTC.

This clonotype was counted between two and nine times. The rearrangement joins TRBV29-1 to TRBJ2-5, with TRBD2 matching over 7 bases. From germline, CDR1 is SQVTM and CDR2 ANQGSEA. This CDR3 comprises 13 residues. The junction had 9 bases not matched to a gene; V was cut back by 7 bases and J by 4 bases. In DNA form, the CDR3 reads TGCAGCGGGGCGGGAGACCTCCGAGAGACCCAGTACTTC. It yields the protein CSGAGDLRETQYF.

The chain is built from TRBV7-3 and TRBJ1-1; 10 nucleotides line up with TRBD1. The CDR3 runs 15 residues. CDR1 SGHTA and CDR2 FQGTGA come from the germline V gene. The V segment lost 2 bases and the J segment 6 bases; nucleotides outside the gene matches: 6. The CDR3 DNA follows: TGTGCCAGCAGCTTATTCGGGACAGGGGTTTCTGAAGCTTTCTTT. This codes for CASSLFGTGVSEAFF.

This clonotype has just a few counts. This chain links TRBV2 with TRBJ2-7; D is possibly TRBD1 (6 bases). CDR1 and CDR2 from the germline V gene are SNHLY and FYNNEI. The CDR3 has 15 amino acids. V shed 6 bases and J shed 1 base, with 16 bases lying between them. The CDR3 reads CASRERSQGSYEQYF. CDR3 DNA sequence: TGTGCCAGCAGGGAACGGAGTCAGGGGTCCTACGAGCAGTACTTC.

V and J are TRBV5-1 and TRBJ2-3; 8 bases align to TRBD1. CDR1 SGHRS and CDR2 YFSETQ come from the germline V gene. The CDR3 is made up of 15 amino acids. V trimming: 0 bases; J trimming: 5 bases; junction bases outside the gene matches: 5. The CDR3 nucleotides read TGCGCCAGCAGCTTGGAGGACAGGGCCTTAGATACGCAGTATTTT. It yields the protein CASSLEDRALDTQYF.

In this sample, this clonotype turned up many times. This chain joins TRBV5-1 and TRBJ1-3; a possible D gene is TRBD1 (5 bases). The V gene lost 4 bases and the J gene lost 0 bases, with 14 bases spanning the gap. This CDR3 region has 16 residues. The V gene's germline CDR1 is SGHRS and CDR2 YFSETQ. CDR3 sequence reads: CASSETAYNSGNTIYF. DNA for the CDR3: TGCGCCAGCAGCGAGACAGCCTATAACTCTGGAAACACCATATATTTT.

The CDR3: CASSQMTGASETQYF. DNA of the CDR3: TGTGCCAGCAGTCAGATGACAGGGGCCTCGGAGACCCAGTACTTC. The chain recombines TRBV7-2 with TRBJ2-5; 8 bases line up with TRBD1. CDR3 length: 15 amino acids. After removal of 6 bases from V and 5 bases from J, the junction contained 11 bases not matched to a gene. CDR1 is SGHTA, CDR2 FQGNSA, per germline.

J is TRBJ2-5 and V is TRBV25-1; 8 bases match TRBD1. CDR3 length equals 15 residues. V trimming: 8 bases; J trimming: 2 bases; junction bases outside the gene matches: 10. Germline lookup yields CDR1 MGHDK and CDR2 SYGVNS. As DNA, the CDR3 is TGTGCCAGCGGCCCGGGACAGGTGGATCAAGAGACCCAGTACTTC. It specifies CASGPGQVDQETQYF.

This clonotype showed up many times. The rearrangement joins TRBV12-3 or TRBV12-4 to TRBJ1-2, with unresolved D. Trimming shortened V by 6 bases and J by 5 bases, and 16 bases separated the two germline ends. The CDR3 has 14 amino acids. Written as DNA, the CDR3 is TGTGCCAGCAGCCCCCTTCGACGGGGATATGGCTACACCTTC. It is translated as CASSPLRRGYGYTF.

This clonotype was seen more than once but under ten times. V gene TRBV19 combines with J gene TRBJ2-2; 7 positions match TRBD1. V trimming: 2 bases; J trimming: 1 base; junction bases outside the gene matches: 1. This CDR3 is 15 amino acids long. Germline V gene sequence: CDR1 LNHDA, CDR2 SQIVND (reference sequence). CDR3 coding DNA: TGTGCCAGTAGTATAAGACAGGGGAACACCGGGGAGCTGTTTTTT. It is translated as CASSIRQGNTGELFF.